This entry features one TCR beta chain sequence. Its specificity is not known. This record comes from a study of siplizumab effects on memory and regulatory T cells. Study-wide findings and caveats: To unstimulated subsets, only a minor fraction of alloreactive clones could be mapped.

The CDR3 has 15 residues. The germline V and J ends were trimmed by 1 base and 7 bases, with 13 bases remaining between them. Germline CDR1 SEHNR, CDR2 FQNEAQ (reference sequence). This table comes from immunoSEQ multiplex PCR, and its TCRdb copy is limited to in-frame clones, with some not included. Of roughly 100,000 clones listed, nearly 95% were seen once; the top ten hold about 0.62%. J is TRBJ2-2 and V is TRBV7-9, with D possibly being TRBD1 (7 bases). The receptor was derived from a human donor in good health. Sequencing was carried out using Tregs sorted from blood. CDR3 coding DNA: TGTGCCAGCAGCTTAGTAGGAGGGGGCCACGGGGAGCTGTTTTTT. Its translation is CASSLVGGGHGELFF.